This T cell receptor beta chain was sequenced in a study of cytomegalovirus exposure and HLA in healthy donors. Study-level results: The availability of immune exposure information extended only to CMV serostatus. Highly shared variants forming one cluster were likely a sequencing artifact.

The PCR ran on 60 Vbeta and 13 Jbeta primers. Clones were read by immunoSEQ multiplex PCR, and TCRdb kept only the in-frame ones, dropping some. Seen here are 120,000 or so clones, 78% observed once, and the top ten hold roughly 1.2%. As to this clone: Its antigen is still unknown.

Germline V gene sequence: CDR1 MNHEY, CDR2 SVGAGI. V was shortened by 5 bases and J by 4 bases, with 17 bases between the two germline ends. This CDR3 has 15 amino acids. This sequence was found in a woman aged 25-40 years in good health and CMV-seronegative. The sample consisted of PBMCs. The chain is built from TRBV6-5 and TRBJ1-1; perhaps TRBD1 as D (6 bases). The CDR3: CASSREDSSGTEAFF. In nucleotides, the CDR3 is TGTGCCAGCAGTCGGGAGGACAGTTCCGGCACTGAAGCTTTCTTT.